A single sample gave rise to the 8 T cell receptor beta chains below, sequenced in a study of cytomegalovirus exposure and HLA in healthy donors. A multiplex PCR was run with 60 Vbeta primers and 13 Jbeta primers. Assay used: immunoSEQ multiplex PCR; TCRdb lists only in-frame clones, some missing. The sample yields roughly 140,000 clones, around 83% seen once. Sequenced input: PBMCs. Receptors originate from a woman younger than 35 in good health and CMV-seronegative.

The chain joins TRBV18 to TRBJ1-4; a weak D match, TRBD1 (6 bases). The CDR3 contains 14 residues. The V and J ends lost 2 bases and 6 bases respectively, with 10 bases between them. The V gene's germline CDR1 is KGHSH and CDR2 LQKENI. CDR3 amino acids: CASSPVAGDEKLFF. The CDR3 nucleotides read TGTGCCAGCTCACCAGTGGCAGGGGATGAAAAACTGTTTTTT.

The chain links TRBV4-1 to TRBJ1-2; 8 positions agree with TRBD1. The CDR3 runs to 17 residues. Per the germline V gene, CDR1 is MGHRA and CDR2 is YSYEKL. Trimming cost V 1 base and J 3 bases; bases outside gene matches: 10. CDR3 residues: CASSQGLRDRIYYGYTF. CDR3 coding DNA: TGCGCCAGCAGCCAAGGCCTTCGGGACAGGATATACTATGGCTACACCTTC.

This clone has more than one count but fewer than ten. The chain combines TRBV7-9 with TRBJ1-6; D is perhaps TRBD1 (5 bases). Trimming took 2 bases from V and 12 from J, leaving 14 bases between them. Germline CDR1 reads SEHNR; CDR2 reads FQNEAQ (reference sequence). This CDR3 contains 14 residues. The DNA for the CDR3 is TGTGCCAGCAGCTTAATGACAGAGATTAGACCCCTCCACTTT. It codes for CASSLMTEIRPLHF. The variable domain in full, completed from reference TRBV7-9 and TRBJ1-6, reads DTGVSQNPRHKITKRGQNVTFRCDPISEHNRLYWYRQTLGQGPEFLTYFQNEAQLEKSRLLSDRFSAERPKGSFSTLEIQRTEQGDSAMYLCASSLMTEIRPLHFGNGTRLTVT.

The V and J genes are TRBV2 and TRBJ2-7; 7 bases are a match to TRBD1. The junction had 18 bases not matched to a gene; V was cut back by 6 bases and J by 7 bases. This CDR3 is 16 amino acids long. Germline loops: CDR1 SNHLY, CDR2 FYNNEI. DNA of the CDR3: TGTGCCAGCAGCCAAGGACAGGAGTCCCTGGCGGGTGAGCAGTACTTC. Protein: CASSQGQESLAGEQYF.

This chain connects TRBV14 to TRBJ2-1, with a weak D call TRBD2 (5 bases). Looked up from germline, CDR1 is SGHDN and CDR2 is FVKESK. V lost 1 base, J lost 5 bases, and 12 bases lay in between. The CDR3 runs 15 residues. The CDR3 region is CASSQVRSGNNEQFF. CDR3 nucleotides: TGTGCCAGCAGCCAAGTCCGCTCGGGGAACAATGAGCAGTTCTTC.

This clone was observed a few times. V is TRBV13 and J is TRBJ2-1; 8 bases are a match to TRBD2. This CDR3 region has 15 residues. Trimming removed 5 bases from V and 4 bases from J; junction bases left unmatched: 7. Germline V gives CDR1 PRHDT, CDR2 FYEKMQ (reference sequence). The CDR3 spells CASSRRGADYNEQFF. Written as DNA, the CDR3 is TGTGCCAGCAGCCGGCGGGGGGCCGATTACAATGAGCAGTTCTTC.

The count of this clone is one. One end of the junction does not line up with germline, which may come from a read error. This sequence joins TRBV30 and TRBJ2-7; 7 bases are shared with TRBD1. CDR1 and CDR2 (germline): GTSNPN, SVGIG (reference sequence). The CDR3 covers 14 residues. The CDR3 sequence: CAGSRRQGIDEQYF. For the CDR3, the DNA is TGTGCCGGGAGTAGGCGACAGGGTATCGACGAGCAGTACTTC.

The genes are TRBV7-2 and TRBJ1-5; the match to TRBD1 covers 7 bases. J gave up 12 bases and V 1 base, and 12 bases lay outside the gene matches. Germline lookup yields CDR1 SGHTA and CDR2 FQGNSA. There are 15 residues in the CDR3. CDR3: CASSLGGRIRDSQHF. In DNA, the CDR3 is TGTGCCAGCAGCTTAGGAGGGCGGATCCGGGACAGCCAGCATTTT. Drawing the rest from reference TRBV7-2 and TRBJ1-5, the complete variable domain is GAGVSQSPSNKVTEKGKDVELRCDPISGHTALYWYRQSLGQGLEFLIYFQGNSAPDKSGLPSDRFSAERTGGSVSTLTIQRTQQEDSAVYLCASSLGGRIRDSQHFGDGTRLSIL.